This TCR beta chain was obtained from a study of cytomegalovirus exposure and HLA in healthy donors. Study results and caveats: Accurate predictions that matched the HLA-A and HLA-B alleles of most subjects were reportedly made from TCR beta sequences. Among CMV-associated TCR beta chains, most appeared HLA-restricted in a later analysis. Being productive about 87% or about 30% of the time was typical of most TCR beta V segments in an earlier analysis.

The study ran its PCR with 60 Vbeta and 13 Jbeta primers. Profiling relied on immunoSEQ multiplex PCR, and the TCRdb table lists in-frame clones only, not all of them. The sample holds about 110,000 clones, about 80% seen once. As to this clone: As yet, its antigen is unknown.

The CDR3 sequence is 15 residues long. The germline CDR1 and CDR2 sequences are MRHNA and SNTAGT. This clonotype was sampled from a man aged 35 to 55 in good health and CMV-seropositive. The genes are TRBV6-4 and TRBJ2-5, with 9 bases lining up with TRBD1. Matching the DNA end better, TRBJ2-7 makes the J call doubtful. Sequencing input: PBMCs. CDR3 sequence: CASSGSRQGEGEQYF. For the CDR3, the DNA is TGTGCCAGCAGTGGTAGTCGACAGGGGGAGGGCGAGCAGTACTTC.